This TCR beta chain was found in a study of neurological immune-mediated disorders. About the research overall: About 90% of the roughly 34 multiple sclerosis patients had relapsing-remitting disease; 3 had secondary progressive.

The CDR3 is 13 residues long. CDR1 and CDR2 from the germline V gene are SSHAT and FNYEAQ (reference sequence). TCRdb analysed the 5' RACE reads with MiXCR anew, one entry per CDR3 protein. This repertoire shows more than 50,000 distinct CDR3 sequences, less than 5.5% found once; its top ten account for over 2.5%. This clonotype has at least ten counts. Its antigen is not identified. An end of the junction differs from the germline gene, which may be a read error. Study-wide results and caveats: According to phylogenetic grouping, one related-CDR3 cluster, a possible signature, contained the repertoires of 18 of 34 multiple sclerosis patients. Levels of TCR clonal expansion peaked in HTLV-1-associated myelopathy and reached their lowest in multiple sclerosis, under those of healthy controls.

Input material: PBMCs. This sequence originates from a woman under 40 with multiple sclerosis. The chain is built from TRBV7-7 and TRBJ2-3; weak D call: TRBD1 (5 bases). The CDR3 sequence is CASSLQGTDTQYF. The CDR3 DNA sequence: TGTGCTAGCAGCTTACAGGGCACAGATACGCAGTATTTT.